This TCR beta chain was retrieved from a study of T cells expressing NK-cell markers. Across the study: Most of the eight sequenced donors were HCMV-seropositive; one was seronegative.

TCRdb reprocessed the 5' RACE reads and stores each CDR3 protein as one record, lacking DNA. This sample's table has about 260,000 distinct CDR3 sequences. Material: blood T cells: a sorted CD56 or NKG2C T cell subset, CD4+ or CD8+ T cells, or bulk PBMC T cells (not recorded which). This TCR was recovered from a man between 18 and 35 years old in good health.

The CDR3 sequence: CASGRFGTKDNEQFF. J is TRBJ2-1 and V is TRBV6-1; checking the TCRdb D call of TRBD2 is not possible without DNA. Germline V CDR1 and CDR2: MNHNS, SASEGT. This CDR3 has 15 amino acids.